Reported below is one T cell receptor beta chain. Its specific antigen is unknown. At one end, the junction sequence differs from germline, possibly due to a read error. This entry comes from a study of CD8+CD57+ T cells in acquired aplastic anemia (dated 2018 in TCRdb). Some background on the complete study: DNA extracted from sorted CD4+ and CD8+ cells had a mean of approximately 3.3 ug, with a range of roughly 0.2 to 27.4 ug. Healthy donor samples averaged about 10 million reads for CD4+ and 11 million to 12 million for CD8+ cells.

The study deep-sequenced TCR repertoires of sorted CD4+ and CD8+ blood T cells from severe aplastic anemia patients and healthy subjects. Ficoll-Paque density gradient centrifugation was used to isolate peripheral blood mononuclear cells. Before DNA extraction, CD4+ and CD8+ T cells were sorted by FACS or by magnetic beads. Findings and caveats that apply to the study as a whole: Some 30 CD8+ CDR3 sequences were shared between patients and controls but appeared highly expressed in patients and within their immunodominant clones. No significant difference in CD8+ Simpson's diversity was found between patients and healthy controls (P=0.060).

Taken from cysteine to phenylalanine, the CDR3 has 15 residues. Just CDR3 DNA is preserved here, 45 bases in frame from base 1. According to the germline V gene, CDR1 reads LGHNA and CDR2 reads YNFKEQ. TCR beta VDJ combination and CDR3 sequence profiling used genomic DNA as the template. TCR repertoire sequencing was run on an Illumina HiSeq 2000. The authors processed their data as follows. TRBV/TRBJ rearrangement plots, CDR3 size and DJ length profiles, and Simpson's diversity index were used to evaluate the repertoires. The most abundant DNA sequence in the deep sequencing data was defined as the immunodominant clone. CDR3 amino acid sequences were screened for sharing across subjects and were compared with published repertoires and the VDJdb database. The public reads were run again by TCRdb, first through fastp at Q25 and then through MiXCR, and only productive beta chains were kept. Each entry is one CDR3 protein sequence, shown with its most common DNA and genes. TCRdb assigned the V and J calls; the authors' analysis was not used. This sample gives around 170,000 distinct CDR3 sequences in total; 45% to 50% of them show up just once. The ten largest clones take up under 3.5% of the sample.

The source material was sorted CD4+, CD8+, or CD8+CD57+ T cells (not recorded which) from PBMCs. The V gene is TRBV4-2 and the J gene is TRBJ1-1, with 7 bases in between that match TRBD1. The clonotype comes from a human donor in good health. Here is the DNA: TGTGCCAGCTCACCGAGCAGGGGGATGAACACTGGAGCTTTCTTT. This codes for CASSPSRGMNTGAFF.